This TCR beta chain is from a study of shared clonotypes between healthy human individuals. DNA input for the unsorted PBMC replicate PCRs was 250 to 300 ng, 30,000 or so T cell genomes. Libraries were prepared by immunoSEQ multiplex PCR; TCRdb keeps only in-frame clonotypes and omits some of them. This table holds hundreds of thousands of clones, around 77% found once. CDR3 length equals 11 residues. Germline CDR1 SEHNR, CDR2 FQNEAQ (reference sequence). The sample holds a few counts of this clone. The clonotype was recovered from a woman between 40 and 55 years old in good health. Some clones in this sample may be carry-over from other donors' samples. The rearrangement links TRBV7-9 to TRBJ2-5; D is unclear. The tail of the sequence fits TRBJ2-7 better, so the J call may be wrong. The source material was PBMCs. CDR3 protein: CASSRNYEQYF. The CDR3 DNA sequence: TGTGCCAGCAGCCGAAACTACGAGCAGTACTTC.